A single sample gave rise to the 18 T cell receptor beta chains below, sequenced in a study of T cells in women clearing cervical HPV infection. Sequencing used immunoSEQ multiplex PCR; TCRdb keeps in-frame clones, though not all of them. This table lists around 20,000 clones. Sequences were obtained from blood buffy coat. These TCRs come from a woman aged 18 to 69 with a cervical HPV16 infection that either progressed to CIN3+ or cleared (not recorded which).

The CDR3 bases that were read are TGCAGTGCTAGAGATCGGGGACAGGGGCGGTACGAG. Encoded protein: CSARDRGQGRYE. The CDR3, in full, reads CSARDRGQGRYEQYF. The chain carries TRBV20-1 and TRBJ2-7, with 10 bases matching TRBD1. The read halts 3 residues ahead of the CDR3 end, with the missing end drawn from the germline J gene. CDR1 is DFQATT and CDR2 is SNEGSKA in the germline V gene (reference sequence). The CDR3 length is 15 residues. V lost 0 bases and J lost 4; bases outside the gene matches: 6.

A note on this clone: The CDR3 end is not reached by the read, which stops 3 residues before it; the germline J gene fills it in. The chain joins TRBV9 to TRBJ2-7; 9 bases are a match to TRBD1. J gave up 5 bases and V 0 bases, and 9 bases lay outside the gene matches. The CDR3 sequence is 16 residues long. Germline values: CDR1 SGDLS, CDR2 YYNGEE. CDR3 sequence reads: CASSVDYGTGFDEQYF. Incomplete CDR3 DNA: TGTGCCAGCAGCGTAGACTACGGGACAGGGTTCGACGAG.

This chain's CDR3 is CASGFRDSGEKLFF. The sequenced part of the CDR3 DNA is TGTGCTAGTGGTTTTCGGGACAGTGGTGAAAAA. V gene TRBV12-5 combines with J gene TRBJ1-4; 7 bases line up with TRBD1. The sequence runs out 3 residues before the end of the CDR3; the remainder is reconstructed from the germline J gene. V lost 3 bases, J lost 7 bases, and 5 bases stayed unmatched. CDR3 length: 14 residues. Per the germline V gene, CDR1 is LGHNT and CDR2 is FRNRAP.

On this clone itself: The CDR3 extends 3 residues past the end of the read, so its final part is completed from the germline J gene. The chain carries TRBV20-1 and TRBJ2-7; 7 nucleotides agree with TRBD1. J was trimmed by 1 base and V by 1 base; bases with no gene match: 7. The V gene's germline CDR1 is DFQATT and CDR2 SNEGSKA (reference sequence). The CDR3 consists of 15 residues. Here the CDR3 reads CSARGGQVRSYEQYF. Incomplete CDR3 DNA: TGCAGTGCTAGAGGCGGACAGGTGCGTTCCTACGAG.

As regards this clone: One junction end does not reproduce the germline sequence, and a read error may be involved. The DNA ends 3 residues before the CDR3 does, and the rest of the CDR3 is filled in from the germline J gene. The chain carries TRBV4-2 and TRBJ1-1, with D uncertain. The CDR3 consists of 15 residues. Germline V gene data show CDR1 as LGHNA and CDR2 as YNFKEQ. The CDR3 is CASSQGGGLNTEAFF. The CDR3 bases that were read are TGCGCCAGCAGCCAAGGAGGCGGTCTGAACACTGAA.

A word on this clone: Read data end 3 residues before the CDR3 end; the end is taken from the germline J gene. The chain carries TRBV7-2 and TRBJ1-2; D remains unclear. Per germline, CDR1 SGHTA and CDR2 FQGNSA. This CDR3 has 15 amino acids. The CDR3 spells CASSPALAGVLDYTF. The DNA read from the CDR3 is TGTGCCAGCAGCCCCGCGTTAGCGGGAGTCCTCGAC.

About this clone: The DNA ends 3 residues before the CDR3 does, and the rest of the CDR3 is filled in from the germline J gene. This rearrangement joins TRBV5-6 to TRBJ2-7, with 7 bases fitting TRBD1. V was pared by 3 bases and J by 4 bases, with 7 bases of the junction left unmatched. This CDR3 spans 14 amino acids. Germline lookup yields CDR1 SGHDT and CDR2 YYEEEE. The CDR3 protein is CASSSQGIRYEQYF. The DNA read from the CDR3 is TGTGCCAGCAGCTCACAGGGGATAAGGTACGAG.

A word on this clone: The read falls 3 residues short of the CDR3 end, and the missing part is taken from the germline J gene. The rearrangement joins TRBV20-1 to TRBJ1-1; 8 nucleotides match TRBD1. The germline CDR1 and CDR2 sequences are DFQATT and SNEGSKA (reference sequence). The CDR3 has 14 residues. Here the CDR3 reads CSARDAGTGWYAFF. The sequenced part of the CDR3 DNA is TGCAGTGCTAGAGACGCCGGGACAGGTTGGTAC.

A word on this clone: The DNA ends 3 residues before the CDR3 does, and the rest of the CDR3 is filled in from the germline J gene. The chain links TRBV2 to TRBJ2-5, with TRBD1 matching over 9 bases. CDR1 is SNHLY and CDR2 is FYNNEI in the germline V gene. V shed 3 bases, J shed 7 bases, and the junction held 6 bases outside the gene matches. This CDR3 is 14 amino acids long. The DNA read from the CDR3 is TGTGCCAGCAGTGACGACAGGGGGTCGGGGACC. Its translation: CASSDDRGSGT. The whole CDR3 reads CASSDDRGSGTQYF.

The DNA read from the CDR3 is TGTGCCAGCAGTGTAGTCGTCTACTCTGGAAACACC. Protein: CASSVVVYSGNT. The entire CDR3 protein reads CASSVVVYSGNTIYF. The chain couples TRBV6-1 to TRBJ1-3; D unresolved. The read terminates 3 residues before the CDR3 end, so the remaining end is supplied by the germline J gene. CDR1 is MNHNS and CDR2 is SASEGT in the germline V gene. The CDR3 is made up of 15 amino acids. V was cut by 4 bases and J by 0 bases, with 10 bases left in between.

For this clone: The read ends 3 residues early relative to the CDR3; the germline J gene fills the gap. This rearrangement joins TRBV5-4 to TRBJ2-5; possibly TRBD1 for D (5 bases). Trimming removed 2 bases at V and 2 bases at J, with 13 bases between. The CDR3 length is 15 residues. Germline V gene sequence: CDR1 SGHNT, CDR2 YYREEE (reference sequence). CDR3 DNA, as far as it was read: TGTGCCAGCAGCTTATCCGCAGGGCAACAAGAGACC. Translation gives CASSLSAGQQET. The CDR3, in full, reads CASSLSAGQQETQYF.

Notes on this clone: The read terminates 3 residues before the CDR3 end, so the remaining end is supplied by the germline J gene. This chain connects TRBV5-1 to TRBJ1-2, with TRBD1 matching over 9 bases. The CDR3 is 17 amino acids. Germline trimming cut 6 bases from V and 7 bases from J; bases unmatched to any gene: 19. The germline gives CDR1 SGHRS, CDR2 YFSETQ. CDR3 residues: CASTRDSGTGISLGYTF. CDR3 DNA (partial): TGCGCCAGCACCCGAGATTCCGGGACAGGGATATCCCTTGGC.

Points on this clone: The CDR3 end falls 3 residues outside the read, so it is completed with the germline J gene. The chain has TRBV5-4 and TRBJ2-1, with 10 bases fitting TRBD1. Germline lookup yields CDR1 SGHNT and CDR2 YYREEE (reference sequence). The J segment lost 4 bases and the V segment lost 4 bases, leaving 5 bases of the junction unmatched. The CDR3 spans 15 residues. CDR3 bases read: TGTGCCAGCAGCATAGGACAGGGGGGATACAATGAG. Its translation is CASSIGQGGYNE. The CDR3 in its entirety is CASSIGQGGYNEQFF.

Of note for this clone: The read stops 3 residues short of the end of the CDR3; the missing end is completed from the germline J gene. This rearrangement joins TRBV28 to TRBJ1-1; D perhaps matches TRBD1 (6 bases). V lost 5 bases to trimming and J lost 3 bases, with 16 bases between them. Germline V gene sequence: CDR1 MDHEN, CDR2 SYDVKM. The length of the CDR3 is 15 residues. The CDR3 is CASSEWTEADTEAFF. The sequenced CDR3 bases are TGTGCCAGCAGTGAATGGACAGAGGCGGACACTGAA.

On this clone: The read finishes 3 residues shy of the CDR3 end, and the germline J gene is used to complete it. The V and J genes are TRBV19 and TRBJ2-4, with D possibly being TRBD2 (6 bases). CDR3 length: 16 residues. In germline, CDR1 is LNHDA, CDR2 SQIVND (reference sequence). The sequenced CDR3 bases are TGTGCCAGTAGTAGGGGACTTGGAGGGGTAACCTATGGT. Its protein is CASSRGLGGVTYG. The CDR3 as a whole reads CASSRGLGGVTYGQYF.

In the case of this clone: Read sequence stops 3 residues before the CDR3 end, and the germline J gene provides the missing end. The rearrangement uses TRBV12-3 or TRBV12-4 and TRBJ2-7, with TRBD2 identical over 8 bases. J was trimmed by 3 bases and V by 6 bases; bases with no gene match: 7. CDR3 length equals 14 residues. Incomplete CDR3 DNA: TGTGCCAGCAGCCACTACGGGGGGGGCTACGAG. Residues: CASSHYGGGYE. The full CDR3 protein is CASSHYGGGYEQYF.

Note on this clone: The sequenced fragment ends 3 residues before the CDR3 boundary, so the rest is inferred from the germline J gene. The chain joins TRBV5-4 to TRBJ2-3, with 9 bases matching TRBD2. Germline CDR1 and CDR2: SGHNT and YYREEE (reference sequence). Trimming at V came to 5 bases and at J to 1 base, leaving 2 bases not matched to a gene. This CDR3 region has 14 residues. CDR3 region: CASRVAGGTDTQYF. The part of the CDR3 DNA that was read is TGTGCCAGCAGGGTAGCGGGAGGCACAGATACG.

For this clone: The CDR3 end falls 3 residues outside the read, so it is completed with the germline J gene. The rearrangement uses TRBV5-1 and TRBJ2-1; 12 positions match TRBD2. CDR3 size: 16 residues. Germline V gene data show CDR1 as SGHRS and CDR2 as YFSETQ. V shed 4 bases, J shed 5 bases, and the junction held 7 bases outside the gene matches. The sequenced part of the CDR3 DNA is TGCGCCAGCAGCCCGACTAGCGGGGGTAGCAACAATGAG. Its translation is CASSPTSGGSNNE. The full CDR3 protein reads CASSPTSGGSNNEQFF.